The rows below give T cell receptor beta chains drawn from one sample of a study of T-cell memory formation after mild COVID-19. TCRdb re-analysed the 5' RACE reads in MiXCR, keeping a single row per CDR3 protein. This table has around 4,600 distinct CDR3 sequences, around 16% appearing once. Sequenced input: PBMCs or a T cell subset sorted from them (not recorded which). The receptors were sampled from an adult who had mild COVID-19 (a few samples of this study predate the infection). Cell type and time point are not known. CDR3s include the opening cysteine and the closing phenylalanine or tryptophan. A D gene is named only where the DNA matches it firmly. For some rows the clone size is stated as once, few or many, or as a class when expanded; others skip it.

CDR3 DNA: TGTGCCAGCAGCTCGGTGGGAGATACGCAGTATTTT; CDR3 protein: CASSSVGDTQYF; clone size: medium-sized; D gene: NA; V gene: TRBV7-3; J gene: TRBJ2-3
CDR3 DNA: TGTGCCAGCAGTTTTAGGACAGGGGGCGCGGCAGATACGCAGTATTTT; CDR3 protein: CASSFRTGGAADTQYF; clone size: medium-sized; D gene: TRBD1; V gene: TRBV28; J gene: TRBJ2-3
CDR3 DNA: TGCGCCAGCGCCAAAGCCCGGACTAGTAGCCACAATGAGCAGTTCTTC; CDR3 protein: CASAKARTSSHNEQFF; clone size: medium-sized; D gene: TRBD2; V gene: TRBV5-1; J gene: TRBJ2-1
CDR3 DNA: TGCGCCAGCAGCGACGGCAGCGGGGGGTATAATGAGCAGTTCTTC; CDR3 protein: CASSDGSGGYNEQFF; clone size: medium-sized; D gene: TRBD2; V gene: TRBV5-1; J gene: TRBJ2-1
CDR3 DNA: TGTGCCAGCAGCTCCTCCCTAGCGGGGGGTGCCCAGTACTTC; CDR3 protein: CASSSSLAGGAQYF; clone size: medium-sized; D gene: TRBD2; V gene: TRBV7-3; J gene: TRBJ2-5
CDR3 DNA: TGTGCCAGCAGCCACCTAGGGACTCCAGGGGAGCTGTTTTTT; CDR3 protein: CASSHLGTPGELFF; clone size: NA; D gene: NA; V gene: TRBV14; J gene: TRBJ2-2
CDR3 DNA: TGTGCCAGCAGTCCCCAGGGGACAGATACGCAGTATTTT; CDR3 protein: CASSPQGTDTQYF; clone size: NA; D gene: NA; V gene: TRBV12-3/TRBV12-4; J gene: TRBJ2-3
CDR3 DNA: TGTGCCAGCACTATAGGGGAGCTCTATGGCTACACCTTC; CDR3 protein: CASTIGELYGYTF; clone size: NA; D gene: NA; V gene: TRBV6-5; J gene: TRBJ1-2
CDR3 DNA: TGTGCCAGCAGTCCCGTGGGGGGGGCGGAAGAGACCCAGTACTTC; CDR3 protein: CASSPVGGAEETQYF; clone size: medium-sized; D gene: NA; V gene: TRBV6-5; J gene: TRBJ2-5
CDR3 DNA: TGTGCCAGCAGCGTAGCGGGTAGCGGGGGGGCCGCAGATACGCAGTATTTT; CDR3 protein: CASSVAGSGGAADTQYF; clone size: medium-sized; D gene: TRBD2; V gene: TRBV9; J gene: TRBJ2-3
CDR3 DNA: TGTGCCAGCAGCCCGGGACAGCTTTATGGCTACACCTTC; CDR3 protein: CASSPGQLYGYTF; clone size: medium-sized; D gene: TRBD1; V gene: TRBV7-6; J gene: TRBJ1-2
CDR3 DNA: TGCAGTGCTAGAAGGACTAGCGGGGTGGCCAATGAGCAGTTCTTC; CDR3 protein: CSARRTSGVANEQFF; clone size: NA; D gene: TRBD2; V gene: TRBV20-1; J gene: TRBJ2-1
CDR3 DNA: TGTGCCAGCGGGCCTAGGGGGTCCGGGGCCAACGTCCTGACTTTC; CDR3 protein: CASGPRGSGANVLTF; clone size: medium-sized; D gene: NA; V gene: TRBV27; J gene: TRBJ2-6
CDR3 DNA: TGCGCCAGCAGCTTGATAGTTTCTGATGAGCAGTTCTTC; CDR3 protein: CASSLIVSDEQFF; clone size: NA; D gene: NA; V gene: TRBV5-1; J gene: TRBJ2-1
CDR3 DNA: TGTGCCATCAGTGAGTCTCCCGACTATGGCTACACCTTC; CDR3 protein: CAISESPDYGYTF; clone size: medium-sized; D gene: NA; V gene: TRBV10-3; J gene: TRBJ1-2
CDR3 DNA: TGTGCCAGCAGCCCAAGTTGGCAGGGGCGGGGCAATGAGCAGTTCTTC; CDR3 protein: CASSPSWQGRGNEQFF; clone size: few; D gene: NA; V gene: TRBV7-9; J gene: TRBJ2-1
CDR3 DNA: TGCAGTGCTTCCGGGACTAGCGGGGTAGGAGATACGCAGTATTTT; CDR3 protein: CSASGTSGVGDTQYF; clone size: medium-sized; D gene: TRBD2; V gene: TRBV20-1; J gene: TRBJ2-3
CDR3 DNA: TGCGCCAGCGGGGGGGGCCCCACAGATACGCAGTATTTT; CDR3 protein: CASGGGPTDTQYF; clone size: medium-sized; D gene: NA; V gene: TRBV4-1; J gene: TRBJ2-3
CDR3 DNA: TGTGCCAGCAGTTACACTAGTTCCTACAATGAGCAGTTCTTC; CDR3 protein: CASSYTSSYNEQFF; clone size: medium-sized; D gene: NA; V gene: TRBV6-5; J gene: TRBJ2-1
CDR3 DNA: TGTGCCAGCAGCGCCTGGACTAGCGGGGGATTCTACAATGAGCAGTTCTTC; CDR3 protein: CASSAWTSGGFYNEQFF; clone size: medium-sized; D gene: TRBD2; V gene: TRBV4-2; J gene: TRBJ2-1
CDR3 DNA: TGCAGTGCTTCCTCGGAGGGCGGGGGCTCCTACAATGAGCAGTTCTTC; CDR3 protein: CSASSEGGGSYNEQFF; clone size: medium-sized; D gene: TRBD2; V gene: TRBV20-1; J gene: TRBJ2-1
CDR3 DNA: TGTGCCAGCAGTCAACGTCAAGGCGTCACAGATACGCAGTATTTT; CDR3 protein: CASSQRQGVTDTQYF; clone size: medium-sized; D gene: NA; V gene: TRBV6-2/TRBV6-3; J gene: TRBJ2-3
CDR3 DNA: TGTGCCAGCAGTTACGGCGGACAGGGGGAGTATAATTCACCCCTCCACTTT; CDR3 protein: CASSYGGQGEYNSPLHF; clone size: medium-sized; D gene: TRBD1; V gene: TRBV6-6; J gene: TRBJ1-6
CDR3 DNA: TGTGCCAGCTCTCCGCCTAACAGGAAAATTAATACGCAGTATTTT; CDR3 protein: CASSPPNRKINTQYF; clone size: many; D gene: NA; V gene: TRBV18; J gene: TRBJ2-3
CDR3 DNA: TGTGCCATCAGTGTTGGTGCGGGGGGTGCCTACAATGAGCAGTTCTTC; CDR3 protein: CAISVGAGGAYNEQFF; clone size: medium-sized; D gene: TRBD2; V gene: TRBV10-3; J gene: TRBJ2-1
CDR3 DNA: TGTGCCAGCAGCCTTAGCCACGAGCAGTACTTC; CDR3 protein: CASSLSHEQYF; clone size: medium-sized; D gene: NA; V gene: TRBV3-1; J gene: TRBJ2-7
CDR3 DNA: TGCAGTGCTAGATCGGGAGGGGACGTTGAGCAGTTCTTC; CDR3 protein: CSARSGGDVEQFF; clone size: once; D gene: TRBD2; V gene: TRBV20-1; J gene: TRBJ2-1
CDR3 DNA: TGTGCCAGCAGCTTGACAGGCCTGGTATTCTACGAGCAGTACTTC; CDR3 protein: CASSLTGLVFYEQYF; clone size: NA; D gene: NA; V gene: TRBV7-8; J gene: TRBJ2-7
CDR3 DNA: TGCGCCAGCAGCTTGGACCCGAGCAATCAGCCCCAGCATTTT; CDR3 protein: CASSLDPSNQPQHF; clone size: medium-sized; D gene: NA; V gene: TRBV5-1; J gene: TRBJ1-5
CDR3 DNA: TGTGCCAGCAGCCAAGTCTATGAGCAGTTCTTC; CDR3 protein: CASSQVYEQFF; clone size: medium-sized; D gene: NA; V gene: TRBV3-1; J gene: TRBJ2-1
CDR3 DNA: TGTGCCAGCAGTGTCGTTCCCAACGATCTCTCTGGCTATGGCTACACCTTC; CDR3 protein: CASSVVPNDLSGYGYTF; clone size: medium-sized; D gene: NA; V gene: TRBV6-5; J gene: TRBJ1-2
CDR3 DNA: TGTGCCAGCAGTTACGACCAGGGTGCGAACACTGAAGCTTTCTTT; CDR3 protein: CASSYDQGANTEAFF; clone size: medium-sized; D gene: NA; V gene: TRBV6-2/TRBV6-3; J gene: TRBJ1-1
CDR3 DNA: TGCGCCAGCAGCCAAGACGAAACAGCGGGGGGACCGAACACCGGGGAGCTGTTTTTT; CDR3 protein: CASSQDETAGGPNTGELFF; clone size: medium-sized; D gene: TRBD2; V gene: TRBV4-1; J gene: TRBJ2-2
CDR3 DNA: TGTGCCAGCAGCTCCGACAGGGGGTCGCACAATGAGCAGTTCTTC; CDR3 protein: CASSSDRGSHNEQFF; clone size: medium-sized; D gene: TRBD1; V gene: TRBV7-3; J gene: TRBJ2-1
CDR3 DNA: TGTGCCAGCTCACCACGGCCGCGGAGGGGCGATACGCAGTATTTT; CDR3 protein: CASSPRPRRGDTQYF; clone size: medium-sized; D gene: NA; V gene: TRBV18; J gene: TRBJ2-3
CDR3 DNA: TGCAGCGTGGGGGTCTACACAGATACGCAGTATTTT; CDR3 protein: CSVGVYTDTQYF; clone size: NA; D gene: NA; V gene: TRBV29-1; J gene: TRBJ2-3
CDR3 DNA: TGTGCCAGCAGTTTAGAGGGATCATCCCACAATGAGCAGTTCTTC; CDR3 protein: CASSLEGSSHNEQFF; clone size: NA; D gene: NA; V gene: TRBV12-3/TRBV12-4; J gene: TRBJ2-1
CDR3 DNA: TGTGCCAGCAGCTTAGGTCTGATCTATGGCTACACCTTC; CDR3 protein: CASSLGLIYGYTF; clone size: medium-sized; D gene: NA; V gene: TRBV7-9; J gene: TRBJ1-2
CDR3 DNA: TGCAGTGCTGGACAGATCGGCGGGGGGGCAGATACGCAGTATTTT; CDR3 protein: CSAGQIGGGADTQYF; clone size: few; D gene: TRBD2; V gene: TRBV20-1; J gene: TRBJ2-3
CDR3 DNA: TGCGCCAGCAAGGTTGGTTGGTCGAACGAGCAGTACTTC; CDR3 protein: CASKVGWSNEQYF; clone size: once; D gene: NA; V gene: TRBV5-1; J gene: TRBJ2-7
CDR3 DNA: TGTGCCAGCAGCCAACGACAGCATGGCTACACCTTC; CDR3 protein: CASSQRQHGYTF; clone size: medium-sized; D gene: NA; V gene: TRBV3-1; J gene: TRBJ1-2
CDR3 DNA: TGTGCCAGCAGCTTTGACGGGAACACTGAAGCTTTCTTT; CDR3 protein: CASSFDGNTEAFF; clone size: medium-sized; D gene: NA; V gene: TRBV7-9; J gene: TRBJ1-1
CDR3 DNA: TGTGCCAGCAGGGCAGGGGGAGAGACCCAGTACTTC; CDR3 protein: CASRAGGETQYF; clone size: NA; D gene: NA; V gene: TRBV21-1; J gene: TRBJ2-5
CDR3 DNA: TGCGCCAGCAGCCAGAACTATGGGGCCGGACCAGGCTCCGAGCAGTACTTC; CDR3 protein: CASSQNYGAGPGSEQYF; clone size: medium-sized; D gene: NA; V gene: TRBV4-3; J gene: TRBJ2-7
CDR3 DNA: TGTGCCAGCAGTGAGGCTAGCGGGGTAGCCAAAAACATTCAGTACTTC; CDR3 protein: CASSEASGVAKNIQYF; clone size: medium-sized; D gene: TRBD2; V gene: TRBV25-1; J gene: TRBJ2-4
CDR3 DNA: TGTGCCAGCAACCCGGTGGGGTTAGCCAGGGATCAGCCCCAGCATTTT; CDR3 protein: CASNPVGLARDQPQHF; clone size: medium-sized; D gene: NA; V gene: TRBV27; J gene: TRBJ1-5
CDR3 DNA: TGCGCCAGCAGCCCAGCGGGCCGTATAACTTCACCCCTCCACTTT; CDR3 protein: CASSPAGRITSPLHF; clone size: medium-sized; D gene: NA; V gene: TRBV5-1; J gene: TRBJ1-6
CDR3 DNA: TGTGCCAGCAGTTACTCCGGGGGCACTGAAGCTTTCTTT; CDR3 protein: CASSYSGGTEAFF; clone size: medium-sized; D gene: NA; V gene: TRBV6-6; J gene: TRBJ1-1
CDR3 DNA: TGCGCCAGCAGCTTGGGTCTCTGGGACAGCTACGAGCAGTACTTC; CDR3 protein: CASSLGLWDSYEQYF; clone size: medium-sized; D gene: TRBD1; V gene: TRBV5-1; J gene: TRBJ2-7
CDR3 DNA: TGTGCCAGCAGCTCCCGAGCGGGGGGGCCTCCAGATACGCAGTATTTT; CDR3 protein: CASSSRAGGPPDTQYF; clone size: medium-sized; D gene: TRBD2; V gene: TRBV5-4; J gene: TRBJ2-3
CDR3 DNA: TGCGCCAGCAGCTTGGTGGGTCCCGGCGGCACTGAAGCTTTCTTT; CDR3 protein: CASSLVGPGGTEAFF; clone size: medium-sized; D gene: NA; V gene: TRBV5-1; J gene: TRBJ1-1
CDR3 DNA: TGTGCCAGCAGTGACGGCAGGGGACCTTACAATGAGCAGTTCTTC; CDR3 protein: CASSDGRGPYNEQFF; clone size: once; D gene: NA; V gene: TRBV6-4; J gene: TRBJ2-1
CDR3 DNA: TGTGCCAGCACCGTGACCTATAGCTACGAGCAGTACTTC; CDR3 protein: CASTVTYSYEQYF; clone size: medium-sized; D gene: NA; V gene: TRBV12-3/TRBV12-4; J gene: TRBJ2-7
CDR3 DNA: TGCGCCAGCAGCTCCGGGACTAGCGGGTACGAGCAGTACTTC; CDR3 protein: CASSSGTSGYEQYF; clone size: medium-sized; D gene: TRBD2; V gene: TRBV4-3; J gene: TRBJ2-7
CDR3 DNA: TGTGCCAGCAGGCCCGGGACAGGGCAGAGTGAGCAGTTCTTC; CDR3 protein: CASRPGTGQSEQFF; clone size: medium-sized; D gene: TRBD1; V gene: TRBV2; J gene: TRBJ2-1